Presented here are 9 T cell receptor beta chains from one specimen sequenced in a study of shared clonotypes between healthy human individuals. Libraries were prepared by immunoSEQ multiplex PCR; TCRdb keeps only in-frame clonotypes and omits some of them. Here the sample spans over a million clones, about four fifths being singletons. Material for sequencing was memory CD4+ T cells from PBMCs. Subset reported: CD45RA-negative fraction. The receptors were sampled from a man between 18 and 35 years old in good health. Some clones in this sample may be carry-over from other donors' samples.

There are many counts of this clone. The V call is TRBV6-5, the J call TRBJ2-1; 8 bases map to TRBD1. The CDR3 has 15 amino acids. V lost 6 bases and J lost 9; bases outside the gene matches: 13. Germline CDR1 and CDR2: MNHEY and SVGAGI. In DNA form, the CDR3 reads TGTGCCAGCAGATTACAGGGGGTCCTTGTCAGTGAGCAGTTCTTC. This gives the protein CASRLQGVLVSEQFF.

For this clone: The sample carries other DNA sequences with the same CDR3. The V call is TRBV6-1, the J call TRBJ1-5; the D gene is possibly TRBD1 (5 bases). Trimming shortened V by 0 bases and J by 6 bases, and 9 bases separated the two germline ends. Per germline, CDR1 MNHNS and CDR2 SASEGT. The CDR3 length is 14 residues. CDR3 protein: CASSEARGGQPQHF. CDR3 sequence (DNA): TGTGCCAGCAGTGAAGCGCGCGGGGGTCAGCCCCAGCATTTT.

This sequence joins TRBV2 and TRBJ2-1; D uncertain. The V gene lost 4 bases and the J gene lost 7 bases, with 8 bases spanning the gap. Germline CDR1 SNHLY, CDR2 FYNNEI. The CDR3 has 12 residues. This chain's CDR3 is CASSGQLNEQFF. The CDR3 DNA reads as TGTGCCAGCAGTGGGCAGCTAAATGAGCAGTTCTTC.

CDR3 nucleotides: TGTGCCATCAGTGAGTCGAGGGGCCTGGATGGGAATGAGCAGTTCTTC. It specifies CAISESRGLDGNEQFF. This chain connects TRBV10-3 to TRBJ2-1; D is possibly TRBD1 or TRBD2 (5 bases each). The germline V and J ends were trimmed by 0 bases and 7 bases, with 16 bases remaining between them. Germline V gene lookup returns CDR1 ENHRY and CDR2 SYGVKD. This CDR3 region has 16 residues.

The chain couples TRBV11-1 to TRBJ2-1; unclear D gene. This CDR3 comprises 11 residues. The ends were cut back, 5 bases at V and 6 bases at J, with 5 bases in the middle. Germline V CDR1 and CDR2: SGHAT, FQDESV (reference sequence). The CDR3 loop is CASSTVNEQFF. CDR3 bases: TGTGCCAGCAGCACGGTCAATGAGCAGTTCTTC.

The rearrangement links TRBV28 to TRBJ1-3; tentative D call: TRBD1 (5 bases). The CDR3 runs 16 residues. Trimming took off 1 base at V and 2 bases at J, with 12 bases between the two ends. The V gene's germline CDR1 is MDHEN and CDR2 SYDVKM. CDR3 loop: CASSLSQGWPGNTIYF. DNA of the CDR3: TGTGCCAGCAGTTTATCTCAGGGATGGCCTGGAAACACCATATATTTT.

This rearrangement joins TRBV7-2 to TRBJ2-7; weak D call: TRBD1 (6 bases). The CDR3 extends over 14 amino acids. Per the germline V gene, CDR1 is SGHTA and CDR2 is FQGNSA. V was pared by 0 bases and J by 3 bases, with 9 bases between. For the CDR3, the DNA is TGTGCCAGCAGCTTAGCTAGGGGGTACTACGAGCAGTACTTC. Amino acids: CASSLARGYYEQYF.

The J gene is TRBJ2-2, the V gene TRBV7-3; the match to TRBD1 covers 9 bases. J gave up 1 base and V 5 bases, and 5 bases lay outside the gene matches. Germline values: CDR1 SGHTA, CDR2 FQGTGA. CDR3 length: 16 residues. CDR3: CASSTQGALNTGELFF. For the CDR3, the DNA is TGTGCCAGCAGCACACAGGGGGCGCTGAACACCGGGGAGCTGTTTTTT.

CDR3 in DNA: TGCGCCAGCAGCTTGGACCCGGCCTCAGGGATCTACGAGCAGTACTTC. Translation: CASSLDPASGIYEQYF. The V and J genes are TRBV5-1 and TRBJ2-7; D perhaps matches TRBD1 (5 bases). Germline CDR1 SGHRS, CDR2 YFSETQ. CDR3 size: 16 residues. V lost 0 bases and J 3 bases, leaving 16 bases between the germline ends.